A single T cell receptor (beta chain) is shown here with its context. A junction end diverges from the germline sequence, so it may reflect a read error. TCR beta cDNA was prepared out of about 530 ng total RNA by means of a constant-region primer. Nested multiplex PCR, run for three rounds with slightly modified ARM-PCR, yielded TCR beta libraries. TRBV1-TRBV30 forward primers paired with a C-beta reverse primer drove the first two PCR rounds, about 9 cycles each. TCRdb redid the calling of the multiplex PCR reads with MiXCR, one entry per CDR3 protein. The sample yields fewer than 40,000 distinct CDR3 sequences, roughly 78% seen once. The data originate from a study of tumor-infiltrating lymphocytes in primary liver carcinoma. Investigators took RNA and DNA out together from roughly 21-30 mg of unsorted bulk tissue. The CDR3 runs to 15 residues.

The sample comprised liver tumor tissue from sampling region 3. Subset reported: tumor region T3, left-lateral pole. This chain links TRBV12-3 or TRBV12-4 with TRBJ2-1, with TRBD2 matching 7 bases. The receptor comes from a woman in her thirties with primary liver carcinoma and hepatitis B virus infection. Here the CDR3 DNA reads TGTGCGAGCATGACCGGGACTACTGGGGGATTTGAGCAGTTCTTC. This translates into CASMTGTTGGFEQFF.